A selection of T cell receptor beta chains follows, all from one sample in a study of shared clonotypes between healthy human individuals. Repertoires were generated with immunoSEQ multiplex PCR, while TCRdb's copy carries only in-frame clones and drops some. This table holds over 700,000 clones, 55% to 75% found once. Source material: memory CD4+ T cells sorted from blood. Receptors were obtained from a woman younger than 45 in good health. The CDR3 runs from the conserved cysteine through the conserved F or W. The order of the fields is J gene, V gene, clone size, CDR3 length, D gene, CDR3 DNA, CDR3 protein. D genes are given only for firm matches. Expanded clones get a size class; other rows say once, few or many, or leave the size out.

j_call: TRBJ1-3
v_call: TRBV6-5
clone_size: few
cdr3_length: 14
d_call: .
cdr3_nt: TGTGCCAGCAGTTACTCGGCTGCTGGAAACACCATATATTTT
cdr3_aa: CASSYSAAGNTIYF

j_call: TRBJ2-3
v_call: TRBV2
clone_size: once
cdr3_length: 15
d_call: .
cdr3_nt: TGTGCCAGCAGTGATTTTGGCGGTAGCACAGATACGCAGTATTTT
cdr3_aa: CASSDFGGSTDTQYF

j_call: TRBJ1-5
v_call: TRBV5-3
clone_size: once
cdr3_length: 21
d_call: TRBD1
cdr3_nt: TGTGCCAGAATTGGAGCTAAGCCAGAAGTCGGGCACAGGGGGGGCAATCAGCCCCAGCATTTT
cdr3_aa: CARIGAKPEVGHRGGNQPQHF

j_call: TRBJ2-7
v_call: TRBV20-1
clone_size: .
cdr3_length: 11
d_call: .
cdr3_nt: TGCAGTGCTATCTGGGGGATCGAGCAGTACTTC
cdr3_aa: CSAIWGIEQYF

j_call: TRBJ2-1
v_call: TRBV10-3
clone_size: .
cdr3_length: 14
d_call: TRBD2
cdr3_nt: TGTGCCATCAGTGAGGCTAGCGGGTGGAATGAGCAGTTCTTC
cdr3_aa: CAISEASGWNEQFF

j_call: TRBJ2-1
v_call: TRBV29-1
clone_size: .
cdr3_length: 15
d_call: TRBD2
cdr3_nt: TGCAGCGTGGCCTCGGGACTAGCGGGTTACAATGAGCAGTTCTTC
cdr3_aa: CSVASGLAGYNEQFF

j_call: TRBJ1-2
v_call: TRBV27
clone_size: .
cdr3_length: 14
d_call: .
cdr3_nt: TGTGCCAGCAGTGGCAGGGAGCCCAACTATGGCTACACCTTC
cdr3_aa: CASSGREPNYGYTF

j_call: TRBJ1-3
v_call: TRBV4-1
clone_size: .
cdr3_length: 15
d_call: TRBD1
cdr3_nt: TGCGCCAGCACGACAGGGAGTTTCTCTGGAAACACCATATATTTT
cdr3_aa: CASTTGSFSGNTIYF

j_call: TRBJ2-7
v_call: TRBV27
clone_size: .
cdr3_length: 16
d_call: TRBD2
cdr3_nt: TGTGCCAGCAACTCCCTCGTTAGCGGGAGTATGTACGAGCAGTACTTC
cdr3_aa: CASNSLVSGSMYEQYF

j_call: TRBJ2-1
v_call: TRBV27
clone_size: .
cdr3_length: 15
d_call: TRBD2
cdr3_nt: TGTGCCAGCAGTTTAGCGGGGGGCTCCTACAATGAGCAGTTCTTC
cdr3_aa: CASSLAGGSYNEQFF

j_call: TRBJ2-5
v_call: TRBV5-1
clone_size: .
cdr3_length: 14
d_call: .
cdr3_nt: TGCGCCAGCAGCTTGGTTACGGGAGTGGAGACCCAGTACTTC
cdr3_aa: CASSLVTGVETQYF

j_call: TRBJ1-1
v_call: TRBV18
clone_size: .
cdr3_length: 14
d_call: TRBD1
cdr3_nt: TGTGCCAGCCTCGGGGACAGTCTGAGGGCTGAAGCTTTCTTT
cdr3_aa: CASLGDSLRAEAFF

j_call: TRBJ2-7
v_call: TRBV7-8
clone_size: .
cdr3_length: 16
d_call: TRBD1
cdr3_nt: TGTGCCAGCAGCTTAGCCTCCGGACAGGGATTGTACGAGCAGTACTTC
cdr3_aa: CASSLASGQGLYEQYF

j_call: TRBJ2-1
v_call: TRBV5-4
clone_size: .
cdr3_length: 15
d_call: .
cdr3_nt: TGTGCCAGCAGCTTGGCTCAGGGTGGGCACAATGAGCAGTTCTTC
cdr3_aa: CASSLAQGGHNEQFF

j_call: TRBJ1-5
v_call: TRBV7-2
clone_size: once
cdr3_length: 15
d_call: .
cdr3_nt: TGTGCCAGCAGCAAGAACAGCTTACTAAATCAGCCCCAGCATTTT
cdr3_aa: CASSKNSLLNQPQHF

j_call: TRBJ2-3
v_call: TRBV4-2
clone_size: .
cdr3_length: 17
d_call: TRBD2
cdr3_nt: TGTGCCAGCAGCCAAGTAGGGACTAGCGGATACACAGATACGCAGTATTTT
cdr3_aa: CASSQVGTSGYTDTQYF

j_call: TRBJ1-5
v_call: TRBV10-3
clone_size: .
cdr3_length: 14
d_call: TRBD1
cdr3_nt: TGTGCCATCAGTCTTACAGGGGACAATCAGCCCCAGCATTTT
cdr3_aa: CAISLTGDNQPQHF

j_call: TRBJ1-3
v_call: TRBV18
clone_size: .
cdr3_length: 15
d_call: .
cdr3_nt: TGTGCCAGCTCGGGGACTACAAGCTCTGGAAACACCATATATTTT
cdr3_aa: CASSGTTSSGNTIYF

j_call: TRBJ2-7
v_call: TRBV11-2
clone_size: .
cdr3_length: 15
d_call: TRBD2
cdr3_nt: TGTGCCAGCAGCCCTACCCCGGGGGGGACTTACGAGCAGTACTTC
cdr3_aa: CASSPTPGGTYEQYF

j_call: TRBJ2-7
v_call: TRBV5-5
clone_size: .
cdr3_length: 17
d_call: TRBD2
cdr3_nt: TGTGCCAGCAGCTTGGATGCCCTAGCGGGAGGCTCCTACGAGCAGTACTTC
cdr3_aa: CASSLDALAGGSYEQYF

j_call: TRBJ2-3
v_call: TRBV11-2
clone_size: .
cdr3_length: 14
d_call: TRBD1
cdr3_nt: TGTGCCAGCAGCTTAGACGTCACAGGGGGACCGCAGTATTTT
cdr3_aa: CASSLDVTGGPQYF

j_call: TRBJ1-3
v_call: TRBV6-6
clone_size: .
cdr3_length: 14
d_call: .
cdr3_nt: TGTGCCAGCAGTTACGGGACCTGGGGAAACACCATATATTTT
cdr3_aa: CASSYGTWGNTIYF

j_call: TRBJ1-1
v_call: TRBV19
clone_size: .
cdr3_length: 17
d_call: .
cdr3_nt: TGTGCCAGTAGTAATGGAGGGCGATTACTCCTGAACACTGAAGCTTTCTTT
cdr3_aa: CASSNGGRLLLNTEAFF

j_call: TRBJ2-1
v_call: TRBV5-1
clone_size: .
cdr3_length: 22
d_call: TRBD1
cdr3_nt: TGCGCCAGCAGGAAGGGAGCACTCGGGACAGCCTTAAGGGTGCATGGTATCGATGAGCAGTTCTTC
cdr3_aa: CASRKGALGTALRVHGIDEQFF

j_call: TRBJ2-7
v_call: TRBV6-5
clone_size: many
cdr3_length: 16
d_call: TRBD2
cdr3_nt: TGTGCCAGCAGTTACTCGTCACTAGCGGGATCTTACGAGCAGTACTTC
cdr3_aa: CASSYSSLAGSYEQYF

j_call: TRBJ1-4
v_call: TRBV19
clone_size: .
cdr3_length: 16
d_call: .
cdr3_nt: TGTGCCAGTAGTATCCAGGGCGGAAGAACTAATGAAAAACTGTTTTTT
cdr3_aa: CASSIQGGRTNEKLFF

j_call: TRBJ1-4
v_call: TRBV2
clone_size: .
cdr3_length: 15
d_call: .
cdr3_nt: TGTGCCAGCAGCTCCGACAGGTTCGGGAATGAAAAACTGTTTTTT
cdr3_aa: CASSSDRFGNEKLFF

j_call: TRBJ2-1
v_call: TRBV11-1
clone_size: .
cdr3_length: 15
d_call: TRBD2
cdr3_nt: TGTGCCAGCAGCCCGTACGGACTAGCGGGCAATGAGCAGTTCTTC
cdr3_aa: CASSPYGLAGNEQFF

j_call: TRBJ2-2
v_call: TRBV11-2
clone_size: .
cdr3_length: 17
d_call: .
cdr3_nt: TGTGCCAGCAGCTTACACAGTAGTCGGGCAGGGTCCGGGGAGCTGTTTTTT
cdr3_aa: CASSLHSSRAGSGELFF

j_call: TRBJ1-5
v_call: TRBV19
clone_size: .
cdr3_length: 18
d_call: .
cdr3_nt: TGTGCCAGTAGTATAGATAGTGACCTCGTTGGTAGCAATCAGCCCCAGCATTTT
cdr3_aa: CASSIDSDLVGSNQPQHF

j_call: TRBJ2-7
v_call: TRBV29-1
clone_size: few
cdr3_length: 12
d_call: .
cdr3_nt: TGCAGCGTTGAATTTTCAGGTTACGAGCAGTACTTC
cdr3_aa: CSVEFSGYEQYF

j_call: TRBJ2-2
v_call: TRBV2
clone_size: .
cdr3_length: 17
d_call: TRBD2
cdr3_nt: TGTGCCAGCAGCGTGTCGAGACTAGCGGGAAACACCGGGGAGCTGTTTTTT
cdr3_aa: CASSVSRLAGNTGELFF

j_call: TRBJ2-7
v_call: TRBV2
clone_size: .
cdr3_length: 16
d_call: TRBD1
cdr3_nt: TGTGCCAGCTACACCTGGGGGGGACAGGGGTCCTACGAGCAGTACTTC
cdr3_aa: CASYTWGGQGSYEQYF

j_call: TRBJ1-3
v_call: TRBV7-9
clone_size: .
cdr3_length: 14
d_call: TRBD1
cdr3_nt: TGTGCCAGCGGCCGGGACAGGGATAACTCCGCCATATATTTT
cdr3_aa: CASGRDRDNSAIYF

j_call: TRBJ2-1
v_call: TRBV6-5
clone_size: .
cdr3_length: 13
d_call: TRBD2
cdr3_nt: TGTGCCAGCAGTACACCATCGGGACTAGTATGGTTCTTC
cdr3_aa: CASSTPSGLVWFF

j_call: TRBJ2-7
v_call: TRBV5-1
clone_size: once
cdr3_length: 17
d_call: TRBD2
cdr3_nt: TGCGCCAGCAGCCAAGGTGGGGAGGGACGGCGCTCCTACGAGCAGTACTTC
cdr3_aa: CASSQGGEGRRSYEQYF

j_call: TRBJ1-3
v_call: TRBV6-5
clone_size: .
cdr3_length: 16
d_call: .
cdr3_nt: TGTGCCAGCAGTTCCTGGACAGCGATACACCGAAACACCATATATTTT
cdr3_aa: CASSSWTAIHRNTIYF

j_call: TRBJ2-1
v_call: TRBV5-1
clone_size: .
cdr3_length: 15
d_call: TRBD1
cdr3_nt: TGCGCCAGCAGCTTGGGGGACAGGGATATCAATGAGCAGTTCTTC
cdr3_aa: CASSLGDRDINEQFF

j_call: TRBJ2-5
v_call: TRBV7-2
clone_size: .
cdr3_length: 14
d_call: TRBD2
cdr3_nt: TGTGCCAGCAGCTTAGGGCGGGAGCTGCGGACCCAGTACTTC
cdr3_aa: CASSLGRELRTQYF

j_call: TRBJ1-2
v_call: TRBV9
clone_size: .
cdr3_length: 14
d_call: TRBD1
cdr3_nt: TGTGCCAGCAGCGTAGAGAGCAGGGGGCCTGGCTACACCTTC
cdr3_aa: CASSVESRGPGYTF

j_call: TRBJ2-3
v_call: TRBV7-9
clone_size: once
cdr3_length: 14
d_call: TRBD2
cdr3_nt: TGTGCCAGCATGCTACTAGCGGGCACAGATACGCAGTATTTT
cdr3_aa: CASMLLAGTDTQYF